Listed below are T cell receptor beta chains from one sample, sequenced in a study of blood T cell repertoires in COVID-19. The data were produced by immunoSEQ multiplex PCR, yet TCRdb's version contains in-frame clones alone and is incomplete. The sample lists 400,000 to 550,000 clones, about 89% occurring once. The sample comprised peripheral blood. The source of these receptors is a woman in her twenties or thirties with acute or convalescent COVID-19. CDR3s include the opening cysteine and the closing phenylalanine or tryptophan. Each record gives: J gene, clone size, V gene, D gene, CDR3 protein, CDR3 DNA. A D gene is named only where the DNA matches it firmly. Expanded clones get a size class; other rows say once, few or many, or leave the size out.

J gene: TRBJ1-6; clone size: NA; V gene: TRBV30; D gene: TRBD1; CDR3 protein: CAWDRGVRALHF; CDR3 DNA: TGTGCCTGGGACAGGGGGGTAAGGGCCCTCCACTTT
J gene: TRBJ1-6; clone size: NA; V gene: TRBV19; D gene: TRBD1; CDR3 protein: CASSTLGGQYSPLHF; CDR3 DNA: TGTGCCAGTAGTACTCTTGGGGGACAGTATTCACCCCTCCACTTT
J gene: TRBJ1-6; clone size: NA; V gene: TRBV6-5; D gene: NA; CDR3 protein: CASSTGQAMNSPFHF; CDR3 DNA: TGTGCCAGCAGTACCGGACAAGCCATGAATTCACCCTTCCACTTT
J gene: TRBJ2-4; clone size: NA; V gene: TRBV16; D gene: NA; CDR3 protein: CASSLLSSAGLAKNIQYF; CDR3 DNA: TGTGCCAGCAGCCTCCTCTCTTCGGCGGGACTAGCCAAAAACATTCAGTACTTC
J gene: TRBJ1-1; clone size: few; V gene: TRBV12-2; D gene: NA; CDR3 protein: CASRLARRRVNTEAFF; CDR3 DNA: TGTGCAAGTCGCTTAGCGAGGAGACGGGTGAACACTGAAGCTTTCTTT
J gene: TRBJ1-1; clone size: NA; V gene: TRBV30; D gene: NA; CDR3 protein: CAWSEGGTEAFF; CDR3 DNA: TGTGCCTGGAGTGAGGGGGGGACTGAAGCTTTCTTT
J gene: TRBJ2-7; clone size: NA; V gene: TRBV12-2; D gene: NA; CDR3 protein: CASRLAPRQGGAYEQYF; CDR3 DNA: TGTGCAAGTCGCCTCGCACCCCGACAGGGGGGGGCCTACGAGCAGTACTTC
J gene: TRBJ2-5; clone size: once; V gene: TRBV7-3; D gene: TRBD2; CDR3 protein: CASSSKRGGEETQYF; CDR3 DNA: TGTGCCAGCAGCTCAAAGCGGGGGGGCGAAGAGACCCAGTACTTC
J gene: TRBJ1-5; clone size: once; V gene: TRBV19; D gene: TRBD1; CDR3 protein: CASSVDRVQPQHF; CDR3 DNA: TGTGCCAGTAGTGTCGACAGGGTTCAGCCCCAGCATTTT
J gene: TRBJ2-2; clone size: NA; V gene: TRBV4-2; D gene: TRBD2; CDR3 protein: CASSQSKGRGSSTGELFF; CDR3 DNA: TGTGCCAGCAGCCAATCGAAAGGGCGGGGGTCATCCACCGGGGAGCTGTTTTTT
J gene: TRBJ1-2; clone size: NA; V gene: TRBV12-3/TRBV12-4; D gene: NA; CDR3 protein: CASSFLGGGYTF; CDR3 DNA: TGTGCCAGCAGTTTTTTAGGGGGAGGCTACACCTTC
J gene: TRBJ2-7; clone size: NA; V gene: TRBV6-1; D gene: NA; CDR3 protein: CASSEPLRGGYEQYF; CDR3 DNA: TGTGCCAGCAGTGAACCCCTCCGGGGAGGCTACGAGCAGTACTTC
J gene: TRBJ2-3; clone size: once; V gene: TRBV19; D gene: TRBD1; CDR3 protein: CASSGMTTGGGHTQYF; CDR3 DNA: TGTGCCAGTAGTGGGATGACGACAGGGGGCGGTCATACGCAGTATTTT
J gene: TRBJ2-7; clone size: NA; V gene: TRBV12-5; D gene: NA; CDR3 protein: CASGLVSSGDNRSYEQYF; CDR3 DNA: TGTGCTAGTGGTTTGGTCTCTAGTGGGGACAATCGGTCCTACGAGCAGTACTTC
J gene: TRBJ1-1; clone size: NA; V gene: TRBV28; D gene: NA; CDR3 protein: CASSNLGGATEAFF; CDR3 DNA: TGTGCCAGCAGTAACTTGGGGGGGGCCACTGAAGCTTTCTTT
J gene: TRBJ1-2; clone size: NA; V gene: TRBV12-5; D gene: NA; CDR3 protein: CASGLGVTGAYGYTF; CDR3 DNA: TGTGCTAGTGGTTTGGGCGTGACAGGAGCCTATGGCTACACCTTC
J gene: TRBJ2-7; clone size: NA; V gene: TRBV5-1; D gene: NA; CDR3 protein: CASSSISSSYEQYF; CDR3 DNA: TGCGCCAGCAGCTCTATCTCGAGCTCCTACGAGCAGTACTTC
J gene: TRBJ1-4; clone size: NA; V gene: TRBV29-1; D gene: NA; CDR3 protein: CSVEGPRGKLFF; CDR3 DNA: TGCAGCGTTGAAGGGCCCCGCGGAAAACTGTTTTTT
J gene: TRBJ2-5; clone size: NA; V gene: TRBV28; D gene: TRBD2; CDR3 protein: CASSLSGGLQETQYF; CDR3 DNA: TGTGCCAGCAGTCTTAGCGGGGGGCTCCAAGAGACCCAGTACTTC
J gene: TRBJ2-1; clone size: NA; V gene: TRBV6-5; D gene: NA; CDR3 protein: CASIPRHPQFF; CDR3 DNA: TGTGCCAGCATCCCTCGACACCCCCAGTTCTTC
J gene: TRBJ2-1; clone size: few; V gene: TRBV7-3; D gene: NA; CDR3 protein: CASSLGQPNYNEQFF; CDR3 DNA: TGTGCCAGCAGCTTAGGGCAGCCGAATTACAATGAGCAGTTCTTC
J gene: TRBJ1-2; clone size: NA; V gene: TRBV4-1; D gene: TRBD1; CDR3 protein: CASSQATGSGYTF; CDR3 DNA: TGCGCCAGCAGCCAAGCGACAGGGAGCGGCTACACCTTC
J gene: TRBJ2-5; clone size: NA; V gene: TRBV24-1; D gene: TRBD2; CDR3 protein: CATTGGAQETQYF; CDR3 DNA: TGTGCCACCACGGGGGGGGCTCAAGAGACCCAGTACTTC
J gene: TRBJ2-2; clone size: NA; V gene: TRBV3-1/TRBV3-2; D gene: TRBD2; CDR3 protein: CASSQLQTLTSGGLTGELFF; CDR3 DNA: TGTGCCAGCAGCCAACTTCAGACCCTTACTAGCGGGGGACTCACCGGGGAGCTGTTTTTT
J gene: TRBJ2-6; clone size: NA; V gene: TRBV7-3; D gene: NA; CDR3 protein: CASSSTLNSGANVLTF; CDR3 DNA: TGTGCCAGCAGCTCGACATTGAACTCTGGGGCCAACGTCCTGACTTTC
J gene: TRBJ2-3; clone size: few; V gene: TRBV5-1; D gene: TRBD1; CDR3 protein: CASSKTGDSGDTQYF; CDR3 DNA: TGCGCCAGCAGCAAAACCGGGGACAGTGGAGATACGCAGTATTTT
J gene: TRBJ1-2; clone size: NA; V gene: TRBV2; D gene: NA; CDR3 protein: CASRQGGGANYGYTF; CDR3 DNA: TGTGCCAGCAGGCAAGGGGGGGGCGCTAACTATGGCTACACCTTC
J gene: TRBJ1-3; clone size: NA; V gene: TRBV5-1; D gene: TRBD1; CDR3 protein: CASSPGTGPVYF; CDR3 DNA: TGCGCCAGCAGCCCAGGGACAGGCCCAGTCTATTTT
J gene: TRBJ2-1; clone size: NA; V gene: TRBV28; D gene: NA; CDR3 protein: CASSFRSLSEQFF; CDR3 DNA: TGTGCCAGCAGTTTTCGTTCCCTGAGTGAGCAGTTCTTC
J gene: TRBJ2-7; clone size: NA; V gene: TRBV4-1; D gene: TRBD2; CDR3 protein: CASSQVWTSGGPAGEQYF; CDR3 DNA: TGCGCCAGCAGCCAAGTATGGACTAGCGGGGGTCCGGCGGGGGAGCAGTACTTC
J gene: TRBJ2-3; clone size: once; V gene: TRBV19; D gene: NA; CDR3 protein: CASSWARAAGTDTQYF; CDR3 DNA: TGTGCCAGTAGTTGGGCCAGGGCCGCCGGCACAGATACGCAGTATTTT
J gene: TRBJ2-1; clone size: once; V gene: TRBV5-1; D gene: TRBD2; CDR3 protein: CASTGTSPYNEQFF; CDR3 DNA: TGCGCCAGCACCGGGACTAGTCCGTACAATGAGCAGTTCTTC
J gene: TRBJ1-5; clone size: NA; V gene: TRBV2; D gene: NA; CDR3 protein: CASNRQRNQPQHF; CDR3 DNA: TGTGCCAGCAATCGTCAGCGGAATCAGCCCCAGCATTTT
J gene: TRBJ1-4; clone size: NA; V gene: TRBV4-1; D gene: TRBD1; CDR3 protein: CASSQYRGGTNEKLFF; CDR3 DNA: TGCGCCAGCAGCCAGTACAGGGGTGGAACTAATGAAAAACTGTTTTTT
J gene: TRBJ2-7; clone size: NA; V gene: TRBV18; D gene: NA; CDR3 protein: CASSLQGGYEQYF; CDR3 DNA: TGTGCCAGCTCCCTCCAGGGGGGTTACGAGCAGTACTTC
J gene: TRBJ2-1; clone size: NA; V gene: TRBV7-2; D gene: TRBD1; CDR3 protein: CASCDRGQYYNEQFF; CDR3 DNA: TGTGCCAGCTGCGATAGGGGACAGTACTACAATGAGCAGTTCTTC
J gene: TRBJ2-7; clone size: NA; V gene: TRBV6-1; D gene: TRBD1; CDR3 protein: CASSDTQGTGIRGEQYF; CDR3 DNA: TGTGCCAGCAGTGATACACAAGGGACAGGGATTCGGGGCGAGCAGTACTTC
J gene: TRBJ2-1; clone size: NA; V gene: TRBV19; D gene: NA; CDR3 protein: CASSIETSRGDDEQFF; CDR3 DNA: TGTGCCAGTAGTATAGAAACGTCCAGGGGGGACGATGAGCAGTTCTTC
J gene: TRBJ2-7; clone size: NA; V gene: TRBV27; D gene: TRBD1; CDR3 protein: CASSPTGTNTYEQYF; CDR3 DNA: TGTGCCAGCAGTCCGACAGGGACCAATACCTACGAGCAGTACTTC
J gene: TRBJ1-1; clone size: NA; V gene: TRBV13; D gene: NA; CDR3 protein: CASSPPASRGNLRF; CDR3 DNA: TGTGCCAGCAGCCCCCCCGCGAGTCGGGGGAACCTCCGGTTT
J gene: TRBJ2-5; clone size: NA; V gene: TRBV2; D gene: NA; CDR3 protein: CASSEAPGQETQYF; CDR3 DNA: TGTGCCAGCAGTGAAGCTCCAGGTCAAGAGACCCAGTACTTC